One sample yielded the 10 T cell receptor beta chains listed below, sequenced in a study of CDR3 diversity in severe acne. TCRdb independently ran MiXCR on the PCR reads; one entry per CDR3 protein. The repertoire holds roughly 100,000 distinct CDR3 sequences, with 51% as singletons. Sample: blood. These TCRs come from a male donor with acne.

This clonotype has a count of ten or more. V is TRBV20-1 and J is TRBJ2-7; the match to TRBD2 covers 13 bases. This CDR3 is built from 17 residues. V trimming: 2 bases; J trimming: 4 bases; junction bases outside the gene matches: 11. Germline-derived CDR1 and CDR2 are DFQATT and SNEGSKA (reference sequence). This chain's CDR3 is CSARPTTSGRGVYEQYF. CDR3 sequence (DNA): TGCAGTGCTAGACCTACTACTAGCGGGAGGGGCGTATACGAGCAGTACTTC.

This clonotype was observed many times. The V and J genes are TRBV7-2 and TRBJ1-6; the D is unclear. This CDR3 comprises 15 residues. Trimming shortened V by 1 base and J by 4 bases, and 8 bases separated the two germline ends. Looked up from germline, CDR1 is SGHTA and CDR2 is FQGNSA. CDR3 nucleotides: TGTGCCAGCAGCTTAGGGGAAGGATATAATTCACCCCTCCACTTT. Protein product: CASSLGEGYNSPLHF.

This clonotype occurred many times. The CDR3: CASSLGGYQETQYF. The CDR3 coding sequence is TGCGCCAGCAGCTTGGGCGGGTACCAAGAGACCCAGTACTTC. The chain has TRBV5-1 and TRBJ2-5, with D perhaps matching TRBD2 (5 bases). Germline CDR1 reads SGHRS; CDR2 reads YFSETQ. The V end was cut by 0 bases, the J end by 0 bases, with 6 bases between. CDR3 length: 14 residues.

At least ten counts were recorded for this clonotype. The CDR3 sequence: CSAAGTSAKNIQYF. DNA of the CDR3: TGCAGTGCTGCCGGGACTTCAGCCAAAAACATTCAGTACTTC. The chain uses TRBV20-1 and TRBJ2-4; TRBD2 is a possible D gene (6 bases). Deletions cut 5 bases from V and 0 bases from J, with 11 bases between. Germline V gene data show CDR1 as DFQATT and CDR2 as SNEGSKA (reference sequence). The CDR3 covers 14 residues.

This chain joins TRBV7-8 and TRBJ2-1; D is possibly TRBD1 or TRBD2 (6 bases each). The CDR3 spans 15 residues. The germline CDR1 and CDR2 sequences are SGHVS and FQNEAQ. Between the trimmed V and J ends, which lost 5 bases and 4 bases, there was a span of 15 bases. The CDR3 spells CASSGEGGSYNEQFF. The CDR3 region has the DNA TGTGCCAGCAGCGGTGAGGGGGGCTCGTACAATGAGCAGTTCTTC.

This clonotype has a single count. The rearrangement uses TRBV7-9 and TRBJ2-7; TRBD2 aligns across 14 bases. J gave up 0 bases and V 5 bases, and 6 bases lay outside the gene matches. This CDR3 comprises 17 residues. Germline values: CDR1 SEHNR, CDR2 FQNEAQ (reference sequence). The CDR3 nucleotides are TGTGCCAGCAGCGAGTGGGGGACTAGCGGGAGCTCCTACGAGCAGTACTTC. This encodes CASSEWGTSGSSYEQYF.

The rearrangement uses TRBV10-3 and TRBJ2-1, with TRBD2 matching over 15 bases. With 3 bases clipped from V and 7 bases from J, the junction kept 4 bases outside the gene matches. This CDR3 has 16 residues. Germline CDR1 reads ENHRY; CDR2 reads SYGVKD. The CDR3 sequence: CAISDRTSGRVNEQFF. The CDR3 DNA is TGTGCCATCAGTGATCGGACTAGCGGGAGGGTAAATGAGCAGTTCTTC.

This clonotype showed up just a few times. J is TRBJ2-6 and V is TRBV29-1, with 7 bases identical to TRBD2. Germline V gene sequence: CDR1 SQVTM, CDR2 ANQGSEA. The CDR3 totals 15 residues. V was pared by 4 bases and J by 4 bases, with 7 bases of the junction left unmatched. The CDR3 sequence: CSVGTGGFGANVLTF. The CDR3 bases are TGCAGCGTTGGAACGGGGGGATTCGGGGCCAACGTCCTGACTTTC.

On this clonotype itself: The junction departs from the called germline gene at one end, perhaps through a read error. The V and J genes are TRBV7-9 and TRBJ2-5; D may be TRBD2 (6 bases). Germline V gene lookup returns CDR1 SEHNR and CDR2 FQNEAQ (reference sequence). This CDR3 is built from 16 residues. This CDR3 is CAGSAPLAGQQETQYF. The CDR3 nucleotides read TGTGCCGGCAGCGCCCCCTTGGCGGGGCAGCAAGAGACCCAGTACTTC.

The chain links TRBV27 to TRBJ2-3; the match to TRBD2 covers 8 bases. Trimming took 6 bases from V and 2 from J; bases not matched to a gene: 7. Per germline, CDR1 MNHEY and CDR2 SMNVEV (reference sequence). The CDR3 has 15 residues. The CDR3 here is CASSPGLDFTDTQYF. The DNA of the CDR3 is TGTGCCAGCAGCCCGGGACTAGACTTCACAGATACGCAGTATTTT.